These T cell receptor beta chains were read from a single sample in a study of T-cell reconstitution after alpha-beta-depleted transplantation in children. TCRdb redid the calling of the PCR reads with MiXCR, one entry per CDR3 protein. The sample records some 520,000 distinct CDR3 sequences, less than 35% being singletons. The sample consisted of PBMCs from the stem cell graft donor, taken from the stem cell graft. The receptors were gathered from a human donor who donated a stem cell graft to a child with aplastic anemia. CDR3s include the opening cysteine and the closing phenylalanine or tryptophan. D genes are given only for firm matches. Clone size appears in some rows only: once, few, many, or a class for an expanded clone.

D	size	V	J	CDR3	DNA
-	-	TRBV18	TRBJ1-2	CASSPGWGEAGHGYTF	TGTGCCAGCTCACCAGGATGGGGAGAAGCCGGACATGGCTACACCTTC
TRBD1	-	TRBV12-3/TRBV12-4	TRBJ1-2	CASSPGGFANGLGYTF	TGTGCCAGCAGCCCAGGGGGGTTCGCTAATGGTCTTGGCTACACCTTC
-	few	TRBV7-8	TRBJ2-5	CASSLSPNWGAVKETQYF	TGTGCCAGCAGCTTATCGCCGAACTGGGGGGCAGTAAAGGAGACCCAGTACTTC
TRBD1	few	TRBV20-1	TRBJ1-3	CSARAQGADGNTIYF	TGCAGTGCTAGGGCACAGGGGGCAGATGGAAACACCATATATTTT
TRBD2	-	TRBV6-2/TRBV6-3	TRBJ2-5	CASRSSGSGRETQYF	TGTGCCAGCAGATCTAGCGGGAGTGGACGGGAGACCCAGTACTTC
-	few	TRBV4-3	TRBJ2-4	CASSQFRGPGNIQYF	TGCGCCAGCAGCCAATTCAGGGGCCCGGGGAACATTCAGTACTTC
-	-	TRBV25-1	TRBJ1-1	CASSENRNTEAFF	TGTGCCAGCAGTGAGAACAGGAACACTGAAGCTTTCTTT
TRBD1	once	TRBV6-2/TRBV6-3	TRBJ1-1	CASSSTGTGAGTEAFF	TGTGCCAGCAGCTCCACCGGGACAGGGGCCGGCACTGAAGCTTTCTTT
-	-	TRBV4-3	TRBJ2-1	CASSRLPTYNEQFF	TGCGCCAGCAGCCGACTACCAACCTACAATGAGCAGTTCTTC
-	-	TRBV6-5	TRBJ1-2	CASSFILRTEGYTF	TGTGCCAGCAGTTTTATACTAAGGACGGAAGGCTACACCTTC
-	-	TRBV15	TRBJ2-5	CATSRVRTQETQYF	TGTGCCACCAGCAGAGTACGGACCCAAGAGACCCAGTACTTC
TRBD1	few	TRBV6-1	TRBJ2-1	CAVLGGTGYNEQFF	TGTGCCGTCCTCGGAGGGACAGGGTACAATGAGCAGTTCTTC
TRBD1	few	TRBV6-1	TRBJ1-4	CASSLDRMNEKLFF	TGTGCCAGCAGTCTGGACAGGATGAATGAAAAACTGTTTTTT
-	-	TRBV23-1	TRBJ1-5	CASSQSTGQSNQPQHF	TGCGCCAGCAGTCAAAGCACTGGGCAGTCCAATCAGCCCCAGCATTTT
TRBD1	few	TRBV5-1	TRBJ2-7	CASSLVGTGVSYEQYF	TGCGCCAGCAGCTTGGTAGGGACAGGGGTCTCCTACGAGCAGTACTTC
TRBD1	few	TRBV20-1	TRBJ2-7	CSAIGQAAYEQYF	TGCAGTGCCATCGGACAGGCTGCCTACGAGCAGTACTTC